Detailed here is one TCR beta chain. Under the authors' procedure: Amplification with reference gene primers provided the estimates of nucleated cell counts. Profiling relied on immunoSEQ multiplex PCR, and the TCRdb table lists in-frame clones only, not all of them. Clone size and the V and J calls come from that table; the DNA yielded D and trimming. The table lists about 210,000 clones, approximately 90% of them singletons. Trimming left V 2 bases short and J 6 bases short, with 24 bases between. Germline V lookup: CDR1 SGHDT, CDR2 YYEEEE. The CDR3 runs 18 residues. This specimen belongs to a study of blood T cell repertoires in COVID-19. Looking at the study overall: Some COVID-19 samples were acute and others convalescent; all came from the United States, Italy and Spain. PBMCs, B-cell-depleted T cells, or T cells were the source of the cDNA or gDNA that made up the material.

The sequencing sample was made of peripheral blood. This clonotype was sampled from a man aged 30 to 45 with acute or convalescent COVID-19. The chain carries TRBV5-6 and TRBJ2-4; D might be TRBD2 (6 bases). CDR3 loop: CASSFLLGGGRGGNIQYF. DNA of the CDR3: TGTGCCAGCAGCTTCCTCCTCGGGGGAGGACGTGGTGGAAACATTCAGTACTTC. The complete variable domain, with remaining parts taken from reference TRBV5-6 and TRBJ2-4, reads DAGVTQSPTHLIKTRGQQVTLRCSPKSGHDTVSWYQQALGQGPQFIFQYYEEEERQRGNFPDRFSGHQFPNYSSELNVNALLLGDSALYLCASSFLLGGGRGGNIQYFGAGTRLSVL.